This T cell receptor (beta chain) was profiled in a study of CD8+ T cells in alopecia areata. Study details: Twice a day, 5 to 10 mg of oral tofacitinib was administered to treated patients. Disease severity was quantified as SALT score of affected scalp area.

This clone was observed a few times. Extracted RNA was reverse transcribed into cDNA, the sequencing template. Measured with immunoSEQ multiplex PCR; TCRdb has only the in-frame clones, and not every one. The sample records some 170,000 clones, approximately 52% being singletons. V lost 1 base, J lost 4 bases, and 17 bases stayed unmatched. Germline CDR1 reads ENHRY; CDR2 reads SYGVKD. The CDR3 extends over 20 amino acids. Treatment of the sample: oral pan-JAK inhibitor, 5-10 mg twice daily. The chain links TRBV10-3 to TRBJ2-5; 11 bases are shared with TRBD2. Sequencing was performed on CD4+ T cells sorted from blood, taken at week 56, from a patient treated with tofacitinib. The TCR sequence derives from a human donor with alopecia areata. The CDR3 nucleotides read TGTGCCATCAGTGAGTTCTTTGGGACTAGCGGAACCACCAATGGAGAGACCCAGTACTTC. Translating it yields CAISEFFGTSGTTNGETQYF.